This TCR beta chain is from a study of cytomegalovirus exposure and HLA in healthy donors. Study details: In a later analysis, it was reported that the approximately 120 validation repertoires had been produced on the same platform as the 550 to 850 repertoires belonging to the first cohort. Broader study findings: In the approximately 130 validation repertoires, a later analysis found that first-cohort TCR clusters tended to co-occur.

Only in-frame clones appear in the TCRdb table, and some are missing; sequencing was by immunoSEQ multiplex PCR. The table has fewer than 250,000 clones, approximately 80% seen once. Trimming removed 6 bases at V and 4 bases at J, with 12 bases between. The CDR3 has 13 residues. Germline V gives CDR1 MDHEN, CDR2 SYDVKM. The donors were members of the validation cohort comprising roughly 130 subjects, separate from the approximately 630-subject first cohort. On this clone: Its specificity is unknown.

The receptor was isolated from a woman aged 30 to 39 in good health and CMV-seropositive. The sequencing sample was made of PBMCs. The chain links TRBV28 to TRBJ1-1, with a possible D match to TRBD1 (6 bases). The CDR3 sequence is CASSPTGITEAFF. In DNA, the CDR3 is TGTGCCAGCAGCCCTACAGGGATCACTGAAGCTTTCTTT.